One sample yielded the 15 T cell receptor beta chains listed below, sequenced in a study of blood T cell repertoires in COVID-19. Repertoires were generated with immunoSEQ multiplex PCR, while TCRdb's copy carries only in-frame clones and drops some. Of roughly 300,000 clones listed, approximately 82% were seen once; the top ten hold around 1.2%. Sequenced: peripheral blood. The receptors derive from a woman aged 45 to 65 with acute or convalescent COVID-19.

The chain recombines TRBV10-3 with TRBJ1-4; D remains unclear. Per the germline V gene, CDR1 is ENHRY and CDR2 is SYGVKD. Trimming took 3 bases from V and 6 from J, leaving 8 bases between them. This CDR3 spans 13 amino acids. The CDR3 DNA sequence: TGTGCCATCAGTGAAAGTCGGGATGAAAAACTGTTTTTT. It codes for CAISESRDEKLFF.

V gene TRBV28 combines with J gene TRBJ1-4; D unresolved. The germline CDR1 and CDR2 sequences are MDHEN and SYDVKM. The CDR3 length is 14 residues. V dropped 3 bases and J dropped 7 bases, with 12 bases sitting between them. CDR3 bases: TGTGCCAGCAGTTTTTCCCGGGGAGGTGAAAAACTGTTTTTT. It is translated as CASSFSRGGEKLFF.

The V gene is TRBV30, the J gene TRBJ2-3; TRBD2 matches at 7 bases. CDR3 length: 16 residues. Per germline, CDR1 GTSNPN and CDR2 SVGIG (reference sequence). Germline trimming cut 0 bases from V and 0 bases from J; bases unmatched to any gene: 6. CDR3 DNA sequence: TGTGCCTGGAGTGTAGGCGGGGGTGCTAGCACAGATACGCAGTATTTT. Translation gives CAWSVGGGASTDTQYF.

This rearrangement joins TRBV7-8 to TRBJ2-7; tentative D call: TRBD2 (7 bases). Germline V gene data show CDR1 as SGHVS and CDR2 as FQNEAQ. The CDR3 is 14 residues long. Trimming stripped 5 bases from V and 5 bases from J, with 16 bases between. In DNA form, the CDR3 reads TGTGCCAGCAGCCTTGAAGGAGGGGGGGACGAGCAGTACGTC. It is translated as CASSLEGGGDEQYV.

V usage is TRBV5-4 and J usage is TRBJ1-1; 7 bases line up with TRBD1. The CDR3 has 16 amino acids. J gave up 5 bases and V 4 bases, and 14 bases lay outside the gene matches. Germline V gene lookup returns CDR1 SGHNT and CDR2 YYREEE (reference sequence). The CDR3 nucleotides read TGTGCCAGCAGCCCTCCCGTACCAGGGGGTGGTACTGAAGCTTTCTTT. It encodes CASSPPVPGGGTEAFF. The entire variable domain, with the rest obtained from reference TRBV5-4 and TRBJ1-1, is as follows: ETGVTQSPTHLIKTRGQQVTLRCSSQSGHNTVSWYQQALGQGPQFIFQYYREEENGRGNFPPRFSGLQFPNYSSELNVNALELDDSALYLCASSPPVPGGGTEAFFGQGTRLTVV.

The V gene is TRBV27, the J gene TRBJ2-1; possible D gene TRBD2, 5 bases. The CDR3 is 13 amino acids. Germline CDR1 and CDR2: MNHEY and SMNVEV (reference sequence). Between the trimmed V and J ends, which lost 2 bases and 8 bases, there was a span of 10 bases. In DNA form, the CDR3 reads TGTGCCAGCAGTTTACGGGGAGTCGATGAGCAGTTCTTC. Its translation: CASSLRGVDEQFF.

V is TRBV3-1 (or the pseudogene TRBV3-2) and J is TRBJ1-1; tentatively, D is TRBD1 (5 bases). V dropped 0 bases and J dropped 1 base, with 6 bases sitting between them. The CDR3 covers 14 residues. Germline CDR1 and CDR2: LGHDT and YNNKEL (reference sequence). The DNA for the CDR3 is TGTGCCAGCAGCCAAGACAGGGAGAACACTGAAGCTTTCTTT. Translated, it gives CASSQDRENTEAFF.

This chain joins TRBV30 and TRBJ2-5, with 9 bases fitting TRBD2. CDR1 and CDR2 from the germline V gene are GTSNPN and SVGIG (reference sequence). The length of the CDR3 is 14 residues. Trimming at V came to 1 base and at J to 5 bases, leaving 5 bases not matched to a gene. Here the CDR3 reads CAWSGGTSSETQYF. In DNA form, the CDR3 reads TGTGCCTGGAGTGGAGGGACTAGCTCGGAGACCCAGTACTTC. Filled out from reference TRBV30 and TRBJ2-5, the complete variable domain reads SQTIHQWPATLVQPVGSPLSLECTVEGTSNPNLYWYRQAAGRGLQLLFYSVGIGQISSEVPQNLSASRPQDRQFILSSKKLLLSDSGFYLCAWSGGTSSETQYFGPGTRLLVL.

The rearrangement joins TRBV19 to TRBJ1-2; D remains ambiguous. The CDR3 is 15 residues long. V lost 3 bases, J lost 0 bases, and 11 bases lay in between. Germline assignment: CDR1 LNHDA and CDR2 SQIVND (reference sequence). CDR3 nucleotide sequence: TGTGCCAGTAGTATGTGGCCTGGAGCTAACTATGGCTACACCTTC. It codes for CASSMWPGANYGYTF.

This clone was recorded at least ten times. The gene calls are TRBV4-3 and TRBJ2-7; 11 bases map to TRBD2. V dropped 0 bases and J dropped 7; count of bases not matched to a gene: 8. The length of the CDR3 is 16 residues. Germline CDR1 and CDR2: LGHNA and YSLEER. DNA for the CDR3: TGCGCCAGCAGCCAAGAGTTAGCGGGAGGGAGGGGGGAGCAGTACTTC. This encodes CASSQELAGGRGEQYF.

The V gene is TRBV5-1, the J gene TRBJ1-6; D is unclear. CDR3 length equals 15 residues. The V and J ends lost 0 bases and 5 bases respectively, with 9 bases between them. From germline, CDR1 is SGHRS and CDR2 YFSETQ. The CDR3 loop reads CASSLAAANNSPLHF. CDR3 sequence (DNA): TGCGCCAGCAGCTTGGCGGCAGCGAATAATTCACCCCTCCACTTT.

The chain uses TRBV29-1 and TRBJ2-1; the D is unclear. With 5 bases removed from V and 0 bases from J, the gap between germline ends came to 17 bases. Germline CDR1 is SQVTM and CDR2 is ANQGSEA. CDR3 length equals 16 residues. CDR3 region: CSVKELSESSYNEQFF. For the CDR3, the DNA is TGCAGCGTTAAGGAGTTAAGTGAGAGCTCCTACAATGAGCAGTTCTTC.

The chain joins TRBV25-1 to TRBJ2-7; 7 nucleotides agree with TRBD1. Germline values: CDR1 MGHDK, CDR2 SYGVNS. Trimming removed 5 bases from V and 5 bases from J; junction bases left unmatched: 12. The CDR3 runs 15 residues. The CDR3, as DNA: TGTGCCAGCAGTAAAACAGGGGCCGGGTCTAACGAGCAGTACTTC. This translates into CASSKTGAGSNEQYF.

This chain links TRBV5-1 with TRBJ2-2; 7 bases fit TRBD1. The CDR3 is 17 residues long. With V trimmed by 2 bases and J by 2 bases, 9 bases remained unmatched. The V gene's germline CDR1 is SGHRS and CDR2 YFSETQ. CDR3 residues: CASSFPGTASNTGELFF. In DNA, the CDR3 is TGCGCCAGCAGCTTCCCCGGGACAGCTTCTAACACCGGGGAGCTGTTTTTT.

This clone was counted a single time. The chain employs TRBV4-3 and TRBJ1-4; 9 bases line up with TRBD1. CDR1 is LGHNA and CDR2 is YSLEER in the germline V gene. V was clipped by 5 bases and J by 7 bases; unmatched bases: 5. This CDR3 spans 14 amino acids. The CDR3 coding sequence is TGCGCCAGCAGCGAAACAGGGGGCACTGAAAAACTGTTTTTT. Amino acids: CASSETGGTEKLFF.